This T cell receptor beta chain was identified during a study of siplizumab effects on memory and regulatory T cells. General study findings and limits: To unstimulated subsets, only a minor fraction of alloreactive clones could be mapped. Naive T cells seemed more diverse than memory cells and seemed major alloresponse contributors. Many proliferating CD4+ or CD8+ clones remained unclassified. Roughly 80-96% of them could not be assigned either a naive or a memory phenotype.

On this clone: Its matching antigen is unknown.

TCRdb keeps only in-frame clones here, not all; method: immunoSEQ multiplex PCR. The sample shows tens of thousands of clones, 85% to 95% of them seen only once. The sequence came from a human donor in good health. The source material was CD8+ T cells sorted from blood.

The CDR3 bases are TGTGCCAGCAGCGGAGACGGCCCTAGCTCCTACGAGCAGTACTTC. Translated: CASSGDGPSSYEQYF. This chain connects TRBV9 to TRBJ2-7; D gene uncertain. V lost 3 bases and J 0 bases, leaving 13 bases between the germline ends. The germline V gene has CDR1 SGDLS and CDR2 YYNGEE. The CDR3 is 15 residues long.